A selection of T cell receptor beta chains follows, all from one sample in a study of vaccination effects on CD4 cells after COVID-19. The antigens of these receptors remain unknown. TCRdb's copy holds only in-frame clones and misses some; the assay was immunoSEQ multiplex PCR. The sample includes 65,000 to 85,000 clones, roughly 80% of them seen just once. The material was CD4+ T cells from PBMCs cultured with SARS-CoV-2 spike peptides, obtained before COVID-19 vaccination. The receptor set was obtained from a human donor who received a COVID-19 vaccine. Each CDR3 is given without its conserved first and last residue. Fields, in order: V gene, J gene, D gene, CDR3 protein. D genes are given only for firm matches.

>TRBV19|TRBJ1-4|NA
ATRRDYNEKLF
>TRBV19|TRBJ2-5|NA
ASSLPPRVGETQY
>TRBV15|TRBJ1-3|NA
ATSTRDTFSGNTIY
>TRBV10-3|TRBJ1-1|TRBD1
AISLGQGDTEAF
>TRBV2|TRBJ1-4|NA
ASSESEISEKLF
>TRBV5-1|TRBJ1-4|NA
ASSLDSGEEKLF
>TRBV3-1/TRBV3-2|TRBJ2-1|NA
ASNGQGPQGGTDEQF
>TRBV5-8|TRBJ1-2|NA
ASSLASMGESGYT
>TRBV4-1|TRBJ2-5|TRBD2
ASSQVVVGGAGGPRETQY
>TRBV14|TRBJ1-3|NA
ASSRLGIGNTIY
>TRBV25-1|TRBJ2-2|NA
ASSRTANTGELF
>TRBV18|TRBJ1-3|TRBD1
ASSLQGDSGNTIY
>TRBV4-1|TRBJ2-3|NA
ASSHQGADTQY
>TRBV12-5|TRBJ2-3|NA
ASGLVSGSTDTQY
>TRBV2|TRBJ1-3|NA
ASNNPGGAGNTIY
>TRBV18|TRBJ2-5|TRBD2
ASSPGTSGVETQY
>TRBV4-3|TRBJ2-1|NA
ASSQETALSNEQF
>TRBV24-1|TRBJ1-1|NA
ATSDAGRGTEAF
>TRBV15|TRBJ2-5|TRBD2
ATREITGLAGGETQY
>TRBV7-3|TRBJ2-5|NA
ASSLAGWETQY
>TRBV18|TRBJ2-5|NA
ASSPGQFETQY
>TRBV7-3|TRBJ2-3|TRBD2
ASSLLAGRTDTQY
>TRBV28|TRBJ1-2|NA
ASRFWDPRNYGYT
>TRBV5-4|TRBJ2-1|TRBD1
ASEVQGARNEQF
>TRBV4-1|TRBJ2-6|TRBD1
ASSPDRDWSGANVLT
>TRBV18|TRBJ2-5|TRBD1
ASSPFGTDLGETQY
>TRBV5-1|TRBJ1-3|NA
ASSFTTDSGNTIY
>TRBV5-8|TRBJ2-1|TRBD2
ASSTGTSGVTYNEQF
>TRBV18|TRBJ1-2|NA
ASSPYRDGYT
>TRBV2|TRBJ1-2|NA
ASSAGLYGYT
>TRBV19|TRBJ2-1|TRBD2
ASSIESAGGPDNEQF
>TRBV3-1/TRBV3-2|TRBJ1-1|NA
ASSHGYGVNTEAF
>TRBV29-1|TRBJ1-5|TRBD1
SATTGIYQPQH
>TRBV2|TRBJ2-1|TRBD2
ASTVLAVNNEQF
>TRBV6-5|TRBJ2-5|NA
ASKADRTQY
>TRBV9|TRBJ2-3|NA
ASSRLSDTQY
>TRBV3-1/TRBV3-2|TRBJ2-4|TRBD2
ASSRTSGGVDKNIQY
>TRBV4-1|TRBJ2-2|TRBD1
ASSRRTGDPGELF
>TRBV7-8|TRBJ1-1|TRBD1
ASSFLGQGTEAF
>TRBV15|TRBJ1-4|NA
ATSAPPGGTNEKLF
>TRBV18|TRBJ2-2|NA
ASSPSFGELF
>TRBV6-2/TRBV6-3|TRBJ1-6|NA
ASSYYTANSPLH
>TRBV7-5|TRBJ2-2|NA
ARSLPGGGRNTGELF
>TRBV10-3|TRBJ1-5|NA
AISEKGGNQPQH
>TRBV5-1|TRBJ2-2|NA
ASSRIEAGTGTGELF
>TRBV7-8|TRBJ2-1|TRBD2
ASSSSGGAFRSYNEQF
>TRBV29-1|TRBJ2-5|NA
SVVRQNQETQY
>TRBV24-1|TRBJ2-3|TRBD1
ATSDNRGEVIDTQY
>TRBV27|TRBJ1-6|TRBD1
ASRRDHLTGTGDSPLH
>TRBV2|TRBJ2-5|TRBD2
ASSVGSGETQY
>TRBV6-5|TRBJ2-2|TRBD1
ATPSWTGIGELF
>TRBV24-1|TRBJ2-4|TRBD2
ATSDSRGERLQY
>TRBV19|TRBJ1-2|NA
ASSIVGYGYT
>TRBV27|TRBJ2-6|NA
ASRTRTGLYGANVLT
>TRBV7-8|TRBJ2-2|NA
ASSLARGGTGELF
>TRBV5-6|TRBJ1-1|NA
ASSLMQGTEAF
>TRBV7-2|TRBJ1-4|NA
ASSLNGGREKLF
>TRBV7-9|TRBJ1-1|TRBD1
ASLSGGNTEAF
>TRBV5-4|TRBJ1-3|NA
ASSLGGAPGNTIY